This T cell receptor (beta chain) was identified in a study of vaccination and CD4 T cells after COVID-19. Overall study: The interval from dose two to post-vaccine sampling had a median of roughly 70 days, and it ranged from 14 to 241.

Broader study findings: Convalescent patients' clones that were vaccine-specific were spike mono-reactive in 304 of 307 cases.

Cultured CD4+ T cells had their DNA profiled by the Oncomine TCR Beta short-read assay. TCRdb redid the calling of the PCR reads with MiXCR, one entry per CDR3 protein. Of fewer than 20,000 distinct CDR3 sequences in the sample, roughly 50% were seen once. Trimming took off 6 bases at V and 0 bases at J, with 6 bases between the two ends. Germline V gene data show CDR1 as MNHEY and CDR2 as SVGEGT. This CDR3 region has 13 residues. About this clonotype itself: Its antigen is not identified.

Treatment indicated: approximately 9-day PBMC culture with coronavirus spike peptide pools or control peptides (ViraFEST assay). This clonotype originated in a human donor who had recovered from COVID-19. J is TRBJ1-5 and V is TRBV6-2 or TRBV6-3; the D is unclear. Sequenced here: CD4+ T cells from blood, cultured in vitro, sampled before SARS-CoV-2 vaccination. The CDR3 DNA is TGTGCCAGCAGACAATATAGCAATCAGCCCCAGCATTTT. The encoded protein is CASRQYSNQPQHF.